A single sample is the source of the 27 T cell receptor beta chains below, sequenced in a study of blood T cell repertoires in COVID-19. Libraries were prepared by immunoSEQ multiplex PCR; TCRdb keeps only in-frame clonotypes and omits some of them. The sample has 150,000 to 200,000 clones, 80% to 90% seen once. The specimen sequenced was peripheral blood. All receptors come from a man aged 60-69 years with acute or convalescent COVID-19.

This clone was detected only once. This rearrangement joins TRBV7-3 to TRBJ1-2; TRBD1 might be the D (5 bases). The CDR3 is made up of 15 amino acids. V lost 2 bases to trimming and J lost 2 bases, with 12 bases between them. CDR1 is SGHTA, CDR2 FQGTGA, per germline. The CDR3: CASSLSSGGNYGYTF. CDR3 sequence (DNA): TGTGCCAGCAGCTTATCGAGCGGGGGAAACTATGGCTACACCTTC.

V usage is TRBV23-1 and J usage is TRBJ1-1; 7 nucleotides line up with TRBD1. TRBV23-1 falls under the ORF class, with uncertain function. V lost 6 bases to trimming and J lost 4 bases; unmatched junction nucleotides: 11. There are 15 residues in the CDR3. This chain's CDR3 is CASSQGLRDSTEAFF. The DNA for the CDR3 is TGCGCCAGCAGCCAGGGCCTTCGGGACAGCACTGAAGCTTTCTTT.

The CDR3 nucleotides read TGCGCCAGCAGCTCACAGGGTACTTCCTACAATGAGCAGTTCTTC. Protein: CASSSQGTSYNEQFF. The chain couples TRBV5-1 to TRBJ2-1; perhaps TRBD1 as D (6 bases). The length of the CDR3 is 15 residues. The germline V gene has CDR1 SGHRS and CDR2 YFSETQ. Trimming left V 3 bases short and J 1 base short, with 11 bases between. The full variable domain, in which reference TRBV5-1 and TRBJ2-1 provide the parts outside the CDR3, is KAGVTQTPRYLIKTRGQQVTLSCSPISGHRSVSWYQQTPGQGLQFLFEYFSETQRNKGNFPGRFSGRQFSNSRSEMNVSTLELGDSALYLCASSSQGTSYNEQFFGPGTRLTVL.

The chain carries TRBV24-1 and TRBJ1-2; TRBD1 might be the D (5 bases). Trimming pared 4 bases from V and 8 bases from J, leaving 10 bases between. The CDR3 extends over 12 amino acids. Germline CDR1 is KGHDR and CDR2 is SFDVKD. CDR3 coding DNA: TGTGCCACCAGTGACCGACAGAGGGGCTACACCTTC. This gives the protein CATSDRQRGYTF.

The CDR3 nucleotides read TGTGCCAGCAGCCAAGGCTACCTCGGGGAGCAGTTCTTC. Its protein product is CASSQGYLGEQFF. This rearrangement joins TRBV3-1 (or the pseudogene TRBV3-2) to TRBJ2-1; D uncertain. CDR3 length: 13 residues. V lost 1 base, J lost 10 bases, and 11 bases lay in between. The germline V gene encodes CDR1 LGHDT and CDR2 YNNKEL (reference sequence).

The chain uses TRBV10-1 and TRBJ2-1; 7 positions agree with TRBD1. V gave up 3 bases and J gave up 10 bases; unmatched junction bases: 12. The CDR3 sequence is 15 residues long. Germline V gene data show CDR1 as WNHNN and CDR2 as SYGVQD (reference sequence). CDR3 coding DNA: TGCGCCAGCAGTGAAAAGGGGGCAGGTACTAGAGAGCAGTTCTTC. It translates to CASSEKGAGTREQFF.

This clone was detected only once. The J gene is TRBJ1-1, the V gene TRBV18, with 8 bases aligning to TRBD1. Per germline, CDR1 KGHSH and CDR2 LQKENI. V lost 3 bases to trimming and J lost 0 bases; unmatched junction nucleotides: 3. The CDR3 is made up of 15 amino acids. The CDR3 spells CASSPAGGMNTEAFF. The CDR3 nucleotides are TGTGCCAGCTCACCGGCAGGGGGCATGAACACTGAAGCTTTCTTT.

The chain has TRBV7-8 and TRBJ1-2, with 12 bases lining up with TRBD1. Germline loops: CDR1 SGHVS, CDR2 FQNEAQ. The CDR3 extends over 15 amino acids. The V gene end was trimmed by 4 bases and the J gene end by 8 bases; junction bases not matched to a gene: 8. The CDR3 coding sequence is TGTGCCAGCAGCTCCCTACGGGACAGGGGGCTCGGCTACACCTTC. It codes for CASSSLRDRGLGYTF.

The gene calls are TRBV2 and TRBJ2-3; 9 positions match TRBD1. This CDR3 region has 15 residues. Trimming at V came to 4 bases and at J to 3 bases, leaving 5 bases not matched to a gene. The germline V gene has CDR1 SNHLY and CDR2 FYNNEI. The CDR3 sequence: CASSGWDRVTDTQYF. The CDR3 DNA follows: TGTGCCAGCAGTGGCTGGGACAGGGTAACAGATACGCAGTATTTT.

This clone turned up a few times. The chain uses TRBV28 and TRBJ1-6; no reliable D call. Germline-derived CDR1 and CDR2 are MDHEN and SYDVKM. Trimming removed 3 bases at V and 4 bases at J, with 7 bases between. The CDR3 extends over 14 amino acids. The CDR3 nucleotides are TGTGCCAGCAGTTTGCACAGTTATAATTCACCCCTCCACTTT. Translation: CASSLHSYNSPLHF.

This clone was found a few times. The chain has TRBV24-1 and TRBJ2-3; perhaps TRBD2 as D (6 bases). The germline V and J ends were trimmed by 5 bases and 1 base, with 9 bases remaining between them. Germline values: CDR1 KGHDR, CDR2 SFDVKD. This CDR3 contains 14 residues. This chain's CDR3 is CATSGVAGTDTQYF. CDR3 sequence (DNA): TGTGCCACCAGTGGGGTAGCGGGCACAGATACGCAGTATTTT.

This sequence joins TRBV18 and TRBJ2-1, with no clear D. The V and J ends lost 6 bases and 7 bases respectively, with 10 bases between them. The CDR3 totals 12 residues. The germline V gene has CDR1 KGHSH and CDR2 LQKENI. CDR3 in amino acids: CASSLESNEQFF. CDR3 sequence (DNA): TGTGCCAGCTCGCTCGAGTCGAATGAGCAGTTCTTC.

V gene TRBV7-2 combines with J gene TRBJ2-7; D may be TRBD2 (5 bases). This CDR3 is 14 amino acids long. With 5 bases removed from V and 0 bases from J, the gap between germline ends came to 11 bases. Germline lookup yields CDR1 SGHTA and CDR2 FQGNSA. CDR3 DNA sequence: TGTGCCAGCAGCCTTAGGAGGAGCTCCTACGAGCAGTACTTC. As protein: CASSLRRSSYEQYF.

The V and J genes are TRBV30 and TRBJ1-4; maybe TRBD1 (6 bases). Germline V CDR1 and CDR2: GTSNPN, SVGIG (reference sequence). V gave up 2 bases and J gave up 3 bases, with 13 bases separating them. The CDR3 has 15 residues. CDR3 nucleotide sequence: TGTGCCTGGAGTTTCCCCAGGGGCGCTAATGAAAAACTGTTTTTT. Translation: CAWSFPRGANEKLFF.

The gene calls are TRBV24-1 and TRBJ2-3; 7 bases line up with TRBD2. The V gene's germline CDR1 is KGHDR and CDR2 SFDVKD. V shed 6 bases, J shed 4 bases, and the junction held 9 bases outside the gene matches. There are 15 residues in the CDR3. CDR3 region: CATSRTSDKADTQYF. The CDR3 bases are TGTGCCACCAGTCGAACTAGCGACAAAGCAGATACGCAGTATTTT.

V and J are TRBV30 and TRBJ1-2; perhaps TRBD1 as D (6 bases). This CDR3 comprises 14 residues. Germline values: CDR1 GTSNPN, CDR2 SVGIG (reference sequence). V shed 3 bases and J shed 6 bases, with 17 bases lying between them. The CDR3 DNA is TGTGCCTGGAGATGGTGGGACAACCGAAATGGCTACACCTTC. Protein: CAWRWWDNRNGYTF.

This sequence joins TRBV7-3 and TRBJ2-2, with a tentative D call TRBD2 (6 bases). The germline V gene has CDR1 SGHTA and CDR2 FQGTGA. V shed 7 bases and J shed 2 bases, with 20 bases lying between them. The CDR3 sequence is 17 residues long. The CDR3 is CASNGTRRGSNTGELFF. As DNA, the CDR3 is TGTGCCAGCAACGGAACGCGGCGGGGTTCTAACACCGGGGAGCTGTTTTTT.

The CDR3 here is CASSIQQVNYGYTF. The CDR3 region has the DNA TGTGCCAGCAGCATACAACAGGTTAACTATGGCTACACCTTC. The chain has TRBV2 and TRBJ1-2; a possible D gene is TRBD1 (5 bases). This CDR3 is 14 amino acids long. V lost 6 bases and J 1 base, leaving 12 bases between the germline ends. Per germline, CDR1 SNHLY and CDR2 FYNNEI. Full variable domain (missing parts from reference TRBV2 and TRBJ1-2): EPEVTQTPSHQVTQMGQEVILRCVPISNHLYFYWYRQILGQKVEFLVSFYNNEISEKSEIFDDQFSVERPDGSNFTLKIRSTKLEDSAMYFCASSIQQVNYGYTFGSGTRLTVV.

The rearrangement uses TRBV29-1 and TRBJ1-2, with TRBD1 identical over 10 bases. Germline trimming cut 3 bases from V and 4 bases from J; bases unmatched to any gene: 5. Germline-derived CDR1 and CDR2 are SQVTM and ANQGSEA. The CDR3 has 14 residues. CDR3 bases: TGCAGCGTTGACCCGACAGGGGGCGGCTATGGCTACACCTTC. Its protein product is CSVDPTGGGYGYTF.

The gene calls are TRBV24-1 and TRBJ1-2, with D perhaps matching TRBD1 (5 bases). CDR1 is KGHDR and CDR2 is SFDVKD in the germline V gene. With 4 bases removed from V and 7 bases from J, the gap between germline ends came to 12 bases. The CDR3 sequence is 13 residues long. This chain's CDR3 is CATSEIGEGGYTF. In DNA, the CDR3 is TGTGCCACCAGTGAAATAGGGGAGGGTGGCTACACCTTC.

The rearrangement links TRBV5-4 to TRBJ2-1; TRBD2 matches 13 bases. The CDR3 has 16 amino acids. After removal of 4 bases from V and 7 bases from J, the junction contained 8 bases not matched to a gene. Germline loops: CDR1 SGHNT, CDR2 YYREEE (reference sequence). CDR3 protein: CASSAGLAGVLNEQFF. Written as DNA, the CDR3 is TGTGCCAGCAGCGCCGGACTAGCGGGAGTGTTGAATGAGCAGTTCTTC.

The chain joins TRBV28 to TRBJ1-2, with 9 bases aligning to TRBD1. The CDR3 consists of 14 residues. CDR1 is MDHEN, CDR2 SYDVKM, per germline. J gave up 8 bases and V 6 bases, and 10 bases lay outside the gene matches. Written as DNA, the CDR3 is TGTGCCAGCAGGTCTCCGGGACAGGGAGGGGGCTACACCTTC. Amino acids: CASRSPGQGGGYTF.

The V call is TRBV7-2, the J call TRBJ1-2; D remains ambiguous. The length of the CDR3 is 13 residues. The V end lost 9 bases, the J end lost 5 bases, and 16 bases lay between the germline ends. Germline CDR1 is SGHTA and CDR2 is FQGNSA. The DNA for the CDR3 is TGTGCCAGAATTGAGCAGGCGTCGTATGGCTACACCTTC. Amino acids: CARIEQASYGYTF. Variable domain in full (rest from reference TRBV7-2 and TRBJ1-2): GAGVSQSPSNKVTEKGKDVELRCDPISGHTALYWYRQSLGQGLEFLIYFQGNSAPDKSGLPSDRFSAERTGGSVSTLTIQRTQQEDSAVYLCARIEQASYGYTFGSGTRLTVV.

V and J are TRBV6-5 and TRBJ1-2; D may be TRBD1 (6 bases). V was shortened by 6 bases and J by 8 bases, with 13 bases between the two germline ends. Germline V gene lookup returns CDR1 MNHEY and CDR2 SVGAGI. The CDR3 has 12 amino acids. The CDR3 DNA reads TGTGCCAGCAGCGACGACAGGCGCGGCTACACCTTC. Encoded protein: CASSDDRRGYTF.

The rearrangement links TRBV19 to TRBJ1-2; maybe TRBD1 (5 bases). CDR3 length equals 15 residues. Looked up from germline, CDR1 is LNHDA and CDR2 is SQIVND (reference sequence). Between the trimmed V and J ends, which lost 6 bases and 3 bases, there was a span of 17 bases. The CDR3 DNA sequence: TGTGCCAGTAGCAGGGACTTCAAGACCCACTATGGCTACACCTTC. Amino acid sequence: CASSRDFKTHYGYTF.

The chain uses TRBV7-2 and TRBJ1-6; 7 positions match TRBD1. J lost 5 bases, V lost 5 bases, and 9 bases had no gene match. Germline V gene lookup returns CDR1 SGHTA and CDR2 FQGNSA. This CDR3 has 16 amino acids. The CDR3 DNA reads as TGTGCCAGCAGCCCTTTCCGGACAGGCAATAATTCACCCCTCCACTTT. It translates to CASSPFRTGNNSPLHF.

The chain carries TRBV10-3 and TRBJ1-4; 9 nucleotides agree with TRBD1. Per germline, CDR1 ENHRY and CDR2 SYGVKD. This CDR3 has 14 amino acids. The V and J ends lost 4 bases and 7 bases, in that order; junction bases with no gene match: 4. CDR3 protein: CAISGTGVTEKLFF. The CDR3 DNA follows: TGTGCCATCAGTGGGACAGGGGTCACTGAAAAACTGTTTTTT.